This T cell receptor (beta chain) was sequenced for a study of identical twins. Study outcomes and limitations: An excess of low generation probability was shown by twin-shared out-of-frame alpha sequences. Compared with models, monozygotic twins showed more out-of-frame TCR alpha sharing.

This clonotype was observed a few times. Its cognate antigen is unknown. A universal primer site was added by template switching, and unique molecular identifiers were carried by the cDNA. MiXCR, run by TCRdb on the 5' RACE reads, gives a single entry per CDR3 protein. The sample includes 700,000 to 950,000 distinct CDR3 sequences, roughly an eighth seen only once; the top ten take around 1.5%. Only healthy Caucasians were included as donors. The CDR3 is 14 residues long. Trimming removed 3 bases from V and 9 bases from J; junction bases left unmatched: 4. Germline CDR1 is SGHRS and CDR2 is YFSETQ. This same sample was also part of a study on yellow fever vaccine responses in identical twins.

V gene TRBV5-1 combines with J gene TRBJ1-4; TRBD1 aligns across 11 bases. The sequenced sample consisted of PBMCs. The TCR was taken from a woman aged 18-35 years in good health. DNA for the CDR3: TGCGCCAGCAGCTCCGGGACAGGGGGACAAAAACTGTTTTTT. Protein sequence: CASSSGTGGQKLFF.